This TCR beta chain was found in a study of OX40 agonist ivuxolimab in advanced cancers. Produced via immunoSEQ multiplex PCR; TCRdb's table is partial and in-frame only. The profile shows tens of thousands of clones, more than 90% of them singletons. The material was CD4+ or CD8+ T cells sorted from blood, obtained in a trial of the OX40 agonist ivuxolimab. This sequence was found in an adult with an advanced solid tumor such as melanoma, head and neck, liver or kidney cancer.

The CDR3 reads CASSESGGAGNQPQHF. In nucleotides, the CDR3 is TGTGCCAGCAGTGAATCAGGGGGCGCGGGCAATCAGCCCCAGCATTTT. V usage is TRBV2 and J usage is TRBJ1-5; 8 nucleotides agree with TRBD1. V shed 2 bases and J 2 bases; nucleotides not matched to a gene: 5. Germline assignment: CDR1 SNHLY and CDR2 FYNNEI. CDR3 length equals 16 residues. The variable domain in full, with the rest retrieved from reference TRBV2 and TRBJ1-5, is EPEVTQTPSHQVTQMGQEVILRCVPISNHLYFYWYRQILGQKVEFLVSFYNNEISEKSEIFDDQFSVERPDGSNFTLKIRSTKLEDSAMYFCASSESGGAGNQPQHFGDGTRLSIL.